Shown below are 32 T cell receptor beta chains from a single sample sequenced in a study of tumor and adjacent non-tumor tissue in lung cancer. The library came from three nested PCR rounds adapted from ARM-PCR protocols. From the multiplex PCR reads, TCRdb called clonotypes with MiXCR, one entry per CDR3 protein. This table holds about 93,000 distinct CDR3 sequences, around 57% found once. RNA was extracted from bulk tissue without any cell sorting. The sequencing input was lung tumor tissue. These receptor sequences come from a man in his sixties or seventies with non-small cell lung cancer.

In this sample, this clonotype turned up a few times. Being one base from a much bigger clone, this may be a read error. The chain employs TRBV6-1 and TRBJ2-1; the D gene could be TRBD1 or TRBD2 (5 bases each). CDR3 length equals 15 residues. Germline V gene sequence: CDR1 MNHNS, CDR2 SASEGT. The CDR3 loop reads CASGERDDRYNEQFF. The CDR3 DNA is TGTGCCAGCGGTGAAAGGGACGACAGATACAATGAGCAGTTCTTC.

In DNA, the CDR3 is TGTGCCAGCAGCTCTGGATACACCGGGGAGCTGTTTTTT. It translates to CASSSGYTGELFF. The genes are TRBV11-2 and TRBJ2-2, with D hard to call. This CDR3 is 13 amino acids long. Germline CDR1 is SGHAT and CDR2 is FQNNGV. Trimming left V 4 bases short and J 3 bases short, with 6 bases between.

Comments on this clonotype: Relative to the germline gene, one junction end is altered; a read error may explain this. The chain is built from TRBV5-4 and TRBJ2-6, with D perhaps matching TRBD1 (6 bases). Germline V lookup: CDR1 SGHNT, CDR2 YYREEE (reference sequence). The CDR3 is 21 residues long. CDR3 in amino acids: CASSFGPETGRIVSGTNVLTF. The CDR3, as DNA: TGTGCCAGCAGCTTCGGACCCGAGACAGGACGGATTGTCTCTGGGACCAACGTCTTGACTTTC. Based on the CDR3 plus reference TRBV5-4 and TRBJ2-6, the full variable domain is ETGVTQSPTHLIKTRGQQVTLRCSSQSGHNTVSWYQQALGQGPQFIFQYYREEENGRGNFPPRFSGLQFPNYSSELNVNALELDDSALYLCASSFGPETGRIVSGTNVLTFGAGSRLTVL.

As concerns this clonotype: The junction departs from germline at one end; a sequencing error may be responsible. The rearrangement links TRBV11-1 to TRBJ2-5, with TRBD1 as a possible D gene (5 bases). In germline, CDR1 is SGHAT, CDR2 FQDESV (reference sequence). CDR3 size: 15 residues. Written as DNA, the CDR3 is TGTCCCAGCAACTTGGCCCGGACACCCGAGGAGACCCAGTACTTC. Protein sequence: CPSNLARTPEETQYF.

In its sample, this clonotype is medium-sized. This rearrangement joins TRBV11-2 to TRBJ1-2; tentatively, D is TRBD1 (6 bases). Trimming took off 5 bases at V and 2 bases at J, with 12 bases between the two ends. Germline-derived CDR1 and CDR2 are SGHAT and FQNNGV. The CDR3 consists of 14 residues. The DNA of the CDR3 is TGTGCCAGCAGCGTCTCTACAGGGAACTATGGCTACACCTTC. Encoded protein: CASSVSTGNYGYTF.

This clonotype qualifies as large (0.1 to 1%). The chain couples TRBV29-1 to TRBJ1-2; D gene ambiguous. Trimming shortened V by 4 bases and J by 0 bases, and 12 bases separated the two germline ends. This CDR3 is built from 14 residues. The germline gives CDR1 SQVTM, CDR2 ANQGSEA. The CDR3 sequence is CSVARRGTNYGYTF. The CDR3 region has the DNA TGCAGCGTTGCCCGACGCGGCACTAACTATGGCTACACCTTC.

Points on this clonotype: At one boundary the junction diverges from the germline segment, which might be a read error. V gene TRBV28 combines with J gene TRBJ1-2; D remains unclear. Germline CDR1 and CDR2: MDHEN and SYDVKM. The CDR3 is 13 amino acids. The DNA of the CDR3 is TGTGCCAGCAGAGATGCCCTAAGGGATGGCTACATCTTC. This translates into CASRDALRDGYIF.

The CDR3 sequence: CASNLFASGYYNEQFF. The CDR3 DNA follows: TGTGCCAGCAACCTCTTCGCCAGCGGATACTACAATGAGCAGTTCTTC. The chain has TRBV4-2 and TRBJ2-1; D might be TRBD2 (5 bases). Trimming took 7 bases from V and 3 from J, leaving 19 bases between them. CDR3 length equals 16 residues. Germline V CDR1 and CDR2: LGHNA, YNFKEQ.

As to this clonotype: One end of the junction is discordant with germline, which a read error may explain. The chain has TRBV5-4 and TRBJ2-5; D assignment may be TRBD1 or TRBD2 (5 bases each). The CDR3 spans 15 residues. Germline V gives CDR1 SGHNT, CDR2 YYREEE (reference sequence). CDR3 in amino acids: CARSPGQGPQETLYF. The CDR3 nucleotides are TGTGCCAGGAGTCCCGGGCAGGGACCTCAAGAGACCCTGTACTTC.

The CDR3, as DNA: TGTGCCAGCAGCAATACTAGCGGGGGATTTGTAGAGACCCAGTACTTC. This sequence encodes CASSNTSGGFVETQYF. This chain connects TRBV21-1 to TRBJ2-5; the table's D gene call, TRBD2, was not cross checked with the DNA. TRBV21-1 is designated a pseudogene. The CDR3 is 16 residues long.

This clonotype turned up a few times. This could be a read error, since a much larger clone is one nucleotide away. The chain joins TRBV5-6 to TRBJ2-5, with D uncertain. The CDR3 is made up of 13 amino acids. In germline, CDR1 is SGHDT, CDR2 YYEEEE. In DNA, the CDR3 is TGTGTCAGCAGCTTCCCTCAACAAGAGACCCAGTACTTC. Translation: CVSSFPQQETQYF.

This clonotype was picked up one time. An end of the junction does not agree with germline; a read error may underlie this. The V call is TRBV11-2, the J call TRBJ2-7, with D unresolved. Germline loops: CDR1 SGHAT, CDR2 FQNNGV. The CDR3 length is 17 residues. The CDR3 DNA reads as TGTGCCAGCAGCTTAGACCTCCCCTTGGGAAAAGCCTACGAGCTGTATTTC. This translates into CASSLDLPLGKAYELYF. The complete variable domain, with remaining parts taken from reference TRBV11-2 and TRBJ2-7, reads EAGVAQSPRYKIIEKRQSVAFWCNPISGHATLYWYQQILGQGPKLLIQFQNNGVVDDSQLPKDRFSAERLKGVDSTLKIQPAKLEDSAVYLCASSLDLPLGKAYELYFGPGTRLTVT.

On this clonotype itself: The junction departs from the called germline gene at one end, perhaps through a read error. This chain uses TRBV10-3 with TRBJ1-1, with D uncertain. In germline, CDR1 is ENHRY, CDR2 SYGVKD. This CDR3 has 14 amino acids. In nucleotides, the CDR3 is TGTGTCATCAGTGAGTCCCCCGGGGTCACTGAAGCCTTCTTT. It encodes CVISESPGVTEAFF.

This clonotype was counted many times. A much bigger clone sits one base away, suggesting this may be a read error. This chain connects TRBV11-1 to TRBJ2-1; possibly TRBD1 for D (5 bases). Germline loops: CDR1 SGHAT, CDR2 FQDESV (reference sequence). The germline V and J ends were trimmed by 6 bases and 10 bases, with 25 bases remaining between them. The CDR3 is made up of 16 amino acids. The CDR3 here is CASSQAGAVGRGEQFF. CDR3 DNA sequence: TGTGCCAGCAGTCAAGCTGGGGCGGTTGGTCGCGGCGAGCAGTTCTTC.

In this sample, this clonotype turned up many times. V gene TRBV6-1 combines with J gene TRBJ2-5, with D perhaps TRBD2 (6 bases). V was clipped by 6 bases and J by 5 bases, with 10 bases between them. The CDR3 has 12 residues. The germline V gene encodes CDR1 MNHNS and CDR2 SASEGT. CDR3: CASSGRGETQYF. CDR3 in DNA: TGTGCCAGCAGCGGGAGAGGGGAGACCCAGTACTTC.

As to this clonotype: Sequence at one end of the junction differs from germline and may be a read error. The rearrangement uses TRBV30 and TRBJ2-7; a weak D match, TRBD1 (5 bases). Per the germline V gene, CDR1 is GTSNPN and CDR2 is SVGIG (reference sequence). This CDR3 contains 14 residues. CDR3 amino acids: CARSVGADRCEQYF. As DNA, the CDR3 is TGTGCCCGGAGTGTAGGGGCCGACCGGTGTGAGCAGTACTTC.

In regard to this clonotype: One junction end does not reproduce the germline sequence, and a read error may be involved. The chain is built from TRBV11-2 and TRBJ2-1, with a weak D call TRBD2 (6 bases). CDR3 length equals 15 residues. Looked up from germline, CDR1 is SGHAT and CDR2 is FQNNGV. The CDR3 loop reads CASSPGMGGYNEHFF. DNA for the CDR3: TGTGCCAGCAGCCCAGGGATGGGAGGTTACAATGAGCACTTCTTC.

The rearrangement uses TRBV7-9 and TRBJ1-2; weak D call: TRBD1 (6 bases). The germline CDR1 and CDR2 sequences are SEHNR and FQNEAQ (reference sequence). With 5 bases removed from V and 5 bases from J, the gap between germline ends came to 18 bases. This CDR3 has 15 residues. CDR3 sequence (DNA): TGTGCCAGCAGCCGTTTAAGGGACAACGGTTATGGCTACACCTTC. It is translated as CASSRLRDNGYGYTF.

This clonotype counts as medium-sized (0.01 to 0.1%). CDR3 bases: TGTGCCAGCAGCGACGACAGACTAAACACTGAAGCTTTCTTT. Translating it yields CASSDDRLNTEAFF. V usage is TRBV11-2 and J usage is TRBJ1-1; maybe TRBD1 (5 bases). The CDR3 has 14 residues. Germline CDR1 and CDR2: SGHAT and FQNNGV. V lost 5 bases, J lost 2 bases, and 12 bases lay in between.

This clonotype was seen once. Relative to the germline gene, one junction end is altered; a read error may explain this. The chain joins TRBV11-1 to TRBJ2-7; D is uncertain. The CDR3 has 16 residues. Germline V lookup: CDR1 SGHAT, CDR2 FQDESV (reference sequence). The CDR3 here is CASNPGRTRNSYKQYF. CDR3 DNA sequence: TGTGCCAGCAACCCAGGTCGAACCAGGAACTCCTACAAGCAGTACTTC.

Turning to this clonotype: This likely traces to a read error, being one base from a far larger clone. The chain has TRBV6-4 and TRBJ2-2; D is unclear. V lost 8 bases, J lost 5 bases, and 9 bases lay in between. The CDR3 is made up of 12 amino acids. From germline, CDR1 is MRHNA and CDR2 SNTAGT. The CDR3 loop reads CASSTKTGELFF. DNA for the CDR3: TGTGCCAGCTCTACCAAGACCGGGGAGCTGTTTTTT.

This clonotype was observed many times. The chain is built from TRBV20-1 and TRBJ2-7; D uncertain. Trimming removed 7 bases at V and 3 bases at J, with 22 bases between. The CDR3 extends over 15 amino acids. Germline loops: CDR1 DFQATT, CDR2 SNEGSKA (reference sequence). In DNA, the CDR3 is TGCAGTGTCTCATCACCCGGAAGGATACTCTACGAGCAGTACTTC. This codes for CSVSSPGRILYEQYF.

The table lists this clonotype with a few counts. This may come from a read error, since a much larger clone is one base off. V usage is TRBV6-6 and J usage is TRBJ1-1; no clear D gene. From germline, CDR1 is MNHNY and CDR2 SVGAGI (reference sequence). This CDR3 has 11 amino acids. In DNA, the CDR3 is TGTGCCACCCTTCTTAACAGAAAAGCTCTCTTT. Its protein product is CATLLNRKALF.

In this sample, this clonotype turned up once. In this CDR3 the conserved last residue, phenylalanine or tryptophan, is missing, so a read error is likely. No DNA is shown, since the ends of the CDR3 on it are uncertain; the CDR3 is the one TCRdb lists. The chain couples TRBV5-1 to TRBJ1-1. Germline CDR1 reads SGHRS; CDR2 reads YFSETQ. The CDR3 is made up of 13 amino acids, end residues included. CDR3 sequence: CASSSISNTETFL.

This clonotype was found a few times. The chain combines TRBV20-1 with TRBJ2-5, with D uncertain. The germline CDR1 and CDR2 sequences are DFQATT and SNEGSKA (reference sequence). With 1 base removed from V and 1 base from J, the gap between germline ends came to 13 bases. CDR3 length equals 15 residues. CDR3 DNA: TGCAGTGCTAGAGCCCTCACGGGCCTCCAAGAGACCCAGTACTTC. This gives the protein CSARALTGLQETQYF.

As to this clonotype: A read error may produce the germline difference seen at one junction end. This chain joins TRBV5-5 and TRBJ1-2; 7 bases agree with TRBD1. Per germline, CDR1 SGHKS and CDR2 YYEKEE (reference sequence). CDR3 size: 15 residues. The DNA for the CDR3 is TGTGCAAGCAGCTTGGCCGGTGACAGGGCAGGCGGCTACACCTTC. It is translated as CASSLAGDRAGGYTF.

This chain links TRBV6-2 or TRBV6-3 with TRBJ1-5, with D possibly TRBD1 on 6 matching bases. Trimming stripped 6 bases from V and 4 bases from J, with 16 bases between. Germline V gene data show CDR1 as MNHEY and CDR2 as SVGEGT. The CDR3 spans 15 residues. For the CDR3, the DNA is TGTGCCAGCAGAGCGGACAGTCGAACGAATCAGCCCCAGCATTTT. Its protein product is CASRADSRTNQPQHF.

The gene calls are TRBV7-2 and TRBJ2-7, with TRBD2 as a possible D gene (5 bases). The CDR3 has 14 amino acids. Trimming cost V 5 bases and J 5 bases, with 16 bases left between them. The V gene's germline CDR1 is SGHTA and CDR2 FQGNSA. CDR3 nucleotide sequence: TGTGCCAGCAGCCGCGCCGCGGGTGCCGACGAGCAGTACTTC. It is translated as CASSRAAGADEQYF.

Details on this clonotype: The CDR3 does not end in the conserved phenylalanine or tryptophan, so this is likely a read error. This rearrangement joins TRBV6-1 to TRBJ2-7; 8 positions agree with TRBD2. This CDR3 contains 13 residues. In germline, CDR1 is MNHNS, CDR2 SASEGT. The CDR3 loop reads CVRTRTSSHEQYL. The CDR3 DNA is TGTGTCAGGACCCGGACTAGCAGTCACGAGCAGTACCTC.

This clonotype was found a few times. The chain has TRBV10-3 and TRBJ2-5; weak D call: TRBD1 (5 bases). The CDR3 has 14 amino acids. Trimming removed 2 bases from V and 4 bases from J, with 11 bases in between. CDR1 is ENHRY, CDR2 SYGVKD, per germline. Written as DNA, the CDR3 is TGTGCCATCAGTGAGAGGGGCGAGATAGAGACCCAGTACTTC. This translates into CAISERGEIETQYF.

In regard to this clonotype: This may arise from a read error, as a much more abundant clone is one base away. Here the CDR3 reads CASSRIGNTGELFF. The DNA of the CDR3 is TGTGCCAGCAGTCGGATAGGGAACACCGGGGAGCTGTTTTTT. The chain joins TRBV28 to TRBJ2-2; D is uncertain. This CDR3 has 14 residues. Trimming removed 5 bases from V and 1 base from J, with 8 bases in between. Germline CDR1 MDHEN, CDR2 SYDVKM. Supplemented by reference TRBV28 and TRBJ2-2, the full variable domain reads DVKVTQSSRYLVKRTGEKVFLECVQDMDHENMFWYRQDPGLGLRLIYFSYDVKMKEKGDIPEGYSVSREKKERFSLILESASTNQTSMYLCASSRIGNTGELFFGEGSRLTVL.

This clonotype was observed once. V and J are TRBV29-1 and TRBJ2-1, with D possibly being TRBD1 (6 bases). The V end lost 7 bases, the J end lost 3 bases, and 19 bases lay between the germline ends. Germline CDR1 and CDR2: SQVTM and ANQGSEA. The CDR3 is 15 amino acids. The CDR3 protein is CSAQPVQDSYNEQFF. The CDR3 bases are TGCAGCGCTCAGCCGGTACAGGACAGCTACAATGAGCAGTTCTTC.